A selection of T cell receptor beta chains follows, all from one sample in a study of T-cell memory formation after mild COVID-19. TCRdb itself ran the 5' RACE reads through MiXCR, one entry per CDR3 protein. The sample has more than 250,000 distinct CDR3 sequences, 16% seen once. Material for sequencing was PBMCs or a T cell subset sorted from them (not recorded which). These receptors were obtained from a man aged 18 to 30 who had mild COVID-19 (a few samples of this study predate the infection). Cell type and time point are not known. The conserved cysteine and the conserved F or W are not part of the CDR3 here.

>TRBV5-1|TRBJ1-1
ASSSSPTGTGGDTEAF
>TRBV11-2|TRBJ2-7
ASSSTEGAEQY
>TRBV15|TRBJ2-3
ATSRSLGTGTTQY
>TRBV11-2|TRBJ1-6
ASSSRPGGESPLH
>TRBV29-1|TRBJ2-5
SVRMQETQY
>TRBV12-3/TRBV12-4|TRBJ2-3
ASSPEAGVGDTQY
>TRBV7-6|TRBJ1-2
ASSSLRGASDYGYT
>TRBV10-3|TRBJ1-2
AISERQGMDGYT
>TRBV12-3/TRBV12-4|TRBJ2-1
ASSPSGGHNEQF
>TRBV29-1|TRBJ2-3
SVVGTVMTDTQY
>TRBV19|TRBJ1-6
ASSVMTGANSPLH
>TRBV4-1|TRBJ1-6
ASSQGVLGSPLH
>TRBV10-3|TRBJ1-6
AIRTGPNSPLH
>TRBV10-3|TRBJ2-3
AISSGLAGGTDTQY
>TRBV6-5|TRBJ1-3
ASREGFGNTIY
>TRBV7-9|TRBJ2-3
ASSLTPGQGDTDTQY
>TRBV6-2/TRBV6-3|TRBJ2-3
ASSYGGAKSTDTQY
>TRBV11-1|TRBJ1-1
ASSRTGFPQRLNTEAF
>TRBV20-1|TRBJ2-7
SAVESDPSYEQY
>TRBV12-3/TRBV12-4|TRBJ2-7
ASTLGGASHEQY
>TRBV5-1|TRBJ2-4
ASSLAGGGNIQY
>TRBV7-9|TRBJ2-3
ASSLATHTDTQY
>TRBV28|TRBJ2-6
ASSLWGRGGARYGANVLT
>TRBV4-3|TRBJ2-1
ASSPVGDRDNEQF
>TRBV24-1|TRBJ2-1
ATSDLGGNEQF
>TRBV7-2|TRBJ1-6
ASSSGTGQRPLH
>TRBV10-3|TRBJ2-6
AIRGDRSSGANVLT
>TRBV6-2/TRBV6-3|TRBJ2-1
ASSYQLGTSDYNEQF
>TRBV12-3/TRBV12-4|TRBJ2-1
ASSLALISGDEQF
>TRBV10-3|TRBJ1-6
AIRETGEVAPLH
>TRBV24-1|TRBJ2-1
ATSDLRDSRNEQF
>TRBV6-1|TRBJ1-5
ASSPGTVGNQPQH
>TRBV7-2|TRBJ2-5
ASSSRGGRQETQY
>TRBV4-1|TRBJ1-6
ASSSAVLGNSPLH
>TRBV20-1|TRBJ2-5
SATRQVQETQY
>TRBV20-1|TRBJ2-6
SARTGGDGANVLT
>TRBV7-9|TRBJ1-6
ASSYWDRVNSPLH
>TRBV7-2|TRBJ2-1
ASSQTPGPIPEQF
>TRBV20-1|TRBJ1-1
SASGRWNTEAF
>TRBV11-2|TRBJ2-3
ASSLVGRDTQY
>TRBV12-3/TRBV12-4|TRBJ2-3
ASSPRLGLSTDTQY
>TRBV7-3|TRBJ2-1
ASSLTWGQAYNEQF
>TRBV4-3|TRBJ2-4
ASSQDSGKNIQY
>TRBV3-1|TRBJ2-5
ASSLPGGETQY
>TRBV7-2|TRBJ2-5
ASSLWLGDPQY
>TRBV10-3|TRBJ2-7
AIREDPNEQY
>TRBV2|TRBJ1-6
ASGSPLH
>TRBV4-3|TRBJ2-7
ASSQEYRFTEQY
>TRBV20-1|TRBJ1-5
SASNTNQPQH
>TRBV4-2|TRBJ2-2
ASSQRGTGNTGELF
>TRBV19|TRBJ2-1
ASSIAVLLGNEQF
>TRBV6-5|TRBJ2-3
ASSFSAGGYSTDTQY
>TRBV6-6|TRBJ2-1
ASRLLGAGEQF
>TRBV2|TRBJ2-3
ASSGGGRPDTQY
>TRBV12-3/TRBV12-4|TRBJ1-1
AAIRQGGTEAF
>TRBV4-1|TRBJ2-7
ASSHQTRAEQY
>TRBV24-1|TRBJ2-6
ATSVPGTGANVLT
>TRBV9|TRBJ2-2
ASTIGTSPATGELF
>TRBV4-3|TRBJ2-1
ASSQDGTLYNEQF
>TRBV5-1|TRBJ1-5
ASRTQGVGRQPQH